This entry describes one T cell receptor beta chain. What it binds is not known. These data are taken from a study of T cell clones after liver transplantation. Whole-study results and caveats: Conclusions were preliminary, with small, heterogeneous patient groups.

TCRdb's table, derived via immunoSEQ multiplex PCR, lists solely in-frame clones and lacks some. The table includes roughly 15,000 clones, approximately 86% detected once. From germline, CDR1 is PRHDT and CDR2 FYEKMQ (reference sequence). The CDR3 is made up of 16 amino acids. V lost 5 bases, J lost 8 bases, and 13 bases stayed unmatched. This specimen was CD8+ T cells from blood, taken approximately 50 months after liver transplant. The chain joins TRBV13 to TRBJ1-3; 9 nucleotides agree with TRBD1. This clonotype was sampled from a human patient who received a liver transplant. The T cells may partly be graft donor cells. As DNA, the CDR3 is TGTGCCAGCAGCGTTACGGGGACAGGGATGGGGCACACCATATATTTT. This translates into CASSVTGTGMGHTIYF.